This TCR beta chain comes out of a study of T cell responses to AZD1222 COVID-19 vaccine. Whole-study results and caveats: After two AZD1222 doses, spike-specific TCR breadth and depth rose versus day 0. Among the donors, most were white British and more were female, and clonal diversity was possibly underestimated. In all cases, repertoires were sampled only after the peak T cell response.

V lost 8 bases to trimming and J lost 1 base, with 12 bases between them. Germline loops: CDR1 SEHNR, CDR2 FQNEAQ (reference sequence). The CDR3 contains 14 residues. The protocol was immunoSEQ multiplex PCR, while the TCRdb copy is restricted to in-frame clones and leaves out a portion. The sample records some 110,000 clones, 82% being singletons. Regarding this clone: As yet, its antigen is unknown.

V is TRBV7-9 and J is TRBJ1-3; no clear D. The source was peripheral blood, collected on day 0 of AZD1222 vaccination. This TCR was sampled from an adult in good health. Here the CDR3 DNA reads TGTGCCAGCCGGCAGTATCTTTCTGGAAACACCATATATTTT. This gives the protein CASRQYLSGNTIYF.